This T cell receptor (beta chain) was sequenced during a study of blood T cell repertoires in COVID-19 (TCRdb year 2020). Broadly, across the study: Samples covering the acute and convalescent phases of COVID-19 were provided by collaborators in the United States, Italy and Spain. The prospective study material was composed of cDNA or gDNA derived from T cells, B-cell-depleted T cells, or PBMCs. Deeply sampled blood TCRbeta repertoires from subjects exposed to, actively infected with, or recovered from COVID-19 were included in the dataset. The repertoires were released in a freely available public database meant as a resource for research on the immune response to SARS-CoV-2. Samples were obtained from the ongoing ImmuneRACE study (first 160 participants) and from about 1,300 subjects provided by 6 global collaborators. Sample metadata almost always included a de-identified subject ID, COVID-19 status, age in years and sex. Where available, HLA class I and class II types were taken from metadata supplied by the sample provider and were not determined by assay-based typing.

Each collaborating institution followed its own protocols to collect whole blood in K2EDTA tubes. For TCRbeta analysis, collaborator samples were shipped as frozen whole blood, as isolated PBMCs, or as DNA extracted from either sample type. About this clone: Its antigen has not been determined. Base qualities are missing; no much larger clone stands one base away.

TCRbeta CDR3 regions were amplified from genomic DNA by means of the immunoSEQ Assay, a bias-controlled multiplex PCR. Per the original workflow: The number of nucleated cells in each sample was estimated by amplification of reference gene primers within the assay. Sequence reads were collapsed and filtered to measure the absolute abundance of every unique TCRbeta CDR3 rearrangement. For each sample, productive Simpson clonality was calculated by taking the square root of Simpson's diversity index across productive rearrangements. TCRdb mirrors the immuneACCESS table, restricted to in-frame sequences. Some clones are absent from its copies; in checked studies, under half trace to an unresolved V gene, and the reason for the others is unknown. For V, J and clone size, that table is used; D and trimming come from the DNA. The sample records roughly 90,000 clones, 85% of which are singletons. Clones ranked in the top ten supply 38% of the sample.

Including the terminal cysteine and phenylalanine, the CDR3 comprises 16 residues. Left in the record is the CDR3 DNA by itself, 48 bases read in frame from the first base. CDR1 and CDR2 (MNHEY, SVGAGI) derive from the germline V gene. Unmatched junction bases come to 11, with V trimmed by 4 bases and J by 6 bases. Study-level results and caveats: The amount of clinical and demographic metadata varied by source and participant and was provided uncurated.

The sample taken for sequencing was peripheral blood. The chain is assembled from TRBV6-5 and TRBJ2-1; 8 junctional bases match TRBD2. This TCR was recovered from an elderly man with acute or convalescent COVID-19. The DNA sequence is TGTGCCAGCAGTTCTGAAGCGGGAGTTCATTCCAATGAGCAGTTCTTC. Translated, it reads CASSSEAGVHSNEQFF.